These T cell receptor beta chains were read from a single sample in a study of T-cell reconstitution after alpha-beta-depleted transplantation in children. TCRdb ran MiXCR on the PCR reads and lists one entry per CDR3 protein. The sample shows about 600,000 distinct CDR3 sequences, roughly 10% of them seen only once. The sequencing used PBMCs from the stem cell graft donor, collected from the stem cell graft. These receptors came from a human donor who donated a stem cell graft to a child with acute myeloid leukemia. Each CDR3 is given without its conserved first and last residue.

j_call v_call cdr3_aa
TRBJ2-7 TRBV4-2 ASRKTQY
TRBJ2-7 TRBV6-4 ASSLHAGSPSYEQY
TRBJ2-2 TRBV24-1 ATSDLQTGLTGELF
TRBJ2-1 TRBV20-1 SARDRRSGRSYNEQF
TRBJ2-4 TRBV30 AWSVHPQGTKNIQY
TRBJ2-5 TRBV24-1 ATSDSDRQETQY
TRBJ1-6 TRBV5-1 ASSDRTGRENSPLH
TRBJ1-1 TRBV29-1 SVPRKQGGNTEAF
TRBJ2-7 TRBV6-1 ASSDYSGPSYEQY
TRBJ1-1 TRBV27 ASSPGLPNTEAF
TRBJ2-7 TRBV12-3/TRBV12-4 ASRQKLAAGSSYEQY
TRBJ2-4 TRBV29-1 SVNRIPAGIQY
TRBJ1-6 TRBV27 ASSLIGGPSPLH
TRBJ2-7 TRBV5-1 ASKIAGVNEQY
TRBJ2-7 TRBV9 ASSPRRRTSGGYEQY
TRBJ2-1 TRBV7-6 ASSLDRGDYNEQF
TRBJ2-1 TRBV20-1 SATEASGISYNEQF
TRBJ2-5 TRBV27 ASTSSLAGKQETQY
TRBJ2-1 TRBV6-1 ASRKARADNEQF
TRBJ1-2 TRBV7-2 ASSDPARVYGYT
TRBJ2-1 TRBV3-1 ASSLRTSARHNEQF
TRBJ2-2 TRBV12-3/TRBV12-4 ASSLWTGGAGTGELF
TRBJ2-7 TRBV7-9 ASSPLAGVPSYEQY
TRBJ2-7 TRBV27 ASSLGLAAPYEQY